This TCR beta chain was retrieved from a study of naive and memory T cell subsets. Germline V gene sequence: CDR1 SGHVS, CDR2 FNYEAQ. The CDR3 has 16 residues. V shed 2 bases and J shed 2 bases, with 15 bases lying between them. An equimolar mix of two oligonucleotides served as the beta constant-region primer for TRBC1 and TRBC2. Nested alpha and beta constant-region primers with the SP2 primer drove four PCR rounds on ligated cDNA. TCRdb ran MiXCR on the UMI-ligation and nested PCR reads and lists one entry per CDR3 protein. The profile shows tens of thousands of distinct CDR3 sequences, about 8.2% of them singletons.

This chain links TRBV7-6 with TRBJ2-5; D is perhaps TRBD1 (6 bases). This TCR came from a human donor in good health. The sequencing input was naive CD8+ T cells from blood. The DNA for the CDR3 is TGTGCCAGCAGCTTACGCAGGGGACCCCTGCAAGAGACCCAGTACTTC. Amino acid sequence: CASSLRRGPLQETQYF.